The sequence of this T cell receptor (beta chain) was determined in a study of cytomegalovirus exposure and HLA in healthy donors. Primers: 60 Vbeta forward and 13 Jbeta reverse. Repertoires were generated with immunoSEQ multiplex PCR, while TCRdb's copy carries only in-frame clones and drops some. Among about 130,000 clones listed, over 70% were seen once. The germline V gene encodes CDR1 SGDLS and CDR2 YYNGEE. This CDR3 is built from 14 residues. Germline trimming cut 0 bases from V and 3 bases from J; bases unmatched to any gene: 3. General observations from the study: Among TCR beta chains of equal frequency, HLA-associated ones were more clonally expanded in a later analysis.

In the case of this clone: Antigen specificity is unknown. This same CDR3 is encoded by further DNA sequences in the sample.

The sequencing sample was made of PBMCs. This receptor was identified in a woman aged 55-70 years in good health and CMV-seropositive. The chain combines TRBV9 with TRBJ2-7; the match to TRBD2 covers 7 bases. The CDR3 nucleotides are TGTGCCAGCAGCGTAGAAACGGGGGGCTACGAGCAGTACTTC. This sequence encodes CASSVETGGYEQYF.